This T cell receptor beta chain comes out of a study of blood T cell repertoires in COVID-19. Study context: The analysed material was cDNA or gDNA that came from T cells, B-cell-depleted T cells, or PBMCs.

Authors' data handling: Amplification from reference gene primers served as the basis for estimated nucleated cell counts. Sequencing used immunoSEQ multiplex PCR; TCRdb keeps in-frame clones, though not all of them. Clone size and V and J calls were adopted from that table, with D and trimming inferred from the DNA. The repertoire holds 85,000 to 100,000 clones, with around 80% as singletons. CDR1 KGHDR and CDR2 SFDVKD come from the germline V gene. This CDR3 is 14 amino acids long. The V end lost 4 bases, the J end lost 4 bases, and 11 bases lay between the germline ends. The TCR sequence derives from a man in his fifties or sixties who had recovered from COVID-19. Sequences were obtained from peripheral blood. The chain carries TRBV24-1 and TRBJ2-3; possibly TRBD1 for D (5 bases). CDR3 sequence: CATSERGQADTQYF. DNA for the CDR3: TGTGCCACCAGTGAAAGGGGCCAGGCAGATACGCAGTATTTT.